The 7 T cell receptor beta chains given below trace back to one sample, sequenced in a study of blood T cell repertoires in COVID-19. The data were produced by immunoSEQ multiplex PCR, yet TCRdb's version contains in-frame clones alone and is incomplete. The sample has approximately 150,000 clones, over 75% seen once; the top ten hold approximately 10%. Sequenced: peripheral blood. The receptor source for this set is a human donor in a cohort sampled during active COVID-19.

In the case of this clone: A much larger clone differs from this one at a single base, so this may be a read error. The J gene is TRBJ1-2, the V gene TRBV2; D perhaps matches TRBD1 (5 bases). Germline V gene lookup returns CDR1 SNHLY and CDR2 FYNNEI. The V end lost 6 bases, the J end lost 0 bases, and 8 bases lay between the germline ends. This CDR3 comprises 13 residues. This chain's CDR3 is CASSKTANYGYTF. For the CDR3, the DNA is TGTGCCAGCAGCAAGACAGCTAACTATGGCTACACCTTC. Full variable domain (remainder filled in from reference TRBV2 and TRBJ1-2): EPEVTQTPSHQVTQMGQEVILRCVPISNHLYFYWYRQILGQKVEFLVSFYNNEISEKSEIFDDQFSVERPDGSNFTLKIRSTKLEDSAMYFCASSKTANYGYTFGSGTRLTVV.

The chain couples TRBV5-1 to TRBJ2-3; the D is unclear. The V end lost 2 bases, the J end lost 5 bases, and 9 bases lay between the germline ends. Germline CDR1 SGHRS, CDR2 YFSETQ. There are 13 residues in the CDR3. The DNA for the CDR3 is TGCGCCAGCAGCTTTGACGGCGGAGATACGCAGTATTTT. It specifies CASSFDGGDTQYF. The entire variable domain, with the rest obtained from reference TRBV5-1 and TRBJ2-3, is as follows: KAGVTQTPRYLIKTRGQQVTLSCSPISGHRSVSWYQQTPGQGLQFLFEYFSETQRNKGNFPGRFSGRQFSNSRSEMNVSTLELGDSALYLCASSFDGGDTQYFGPGTRLTVL.

The V gene is TRBV5-1, the J gene TRBJ1-4; TRBD1 agrees at 10 bases. The length of the CDR3 is 18 residues. Trimming removed 4 bases from V and 4 bases from J; junction bases left unmatched: 13. Germline assignment: CDR1 SGHRS and CDR2 YFSETQ. For the CDR3, the DNA is TGCGCCAGCAGCGTCGGGACAGGGGCCCTCGGGTATAATGAAAAACTGTTTTTT. Its translation: CASSVGTGALGYNEKLFF.

A few counts support this clone. The chain employs TRBV6-5 and TRBJ1-5; D is undetermined. Germline-derived CDR1 and CDR2 are MNHEY and SVGAGI. The CDR3 extends over 14 amino acids. The V end lost 2 bases, the J end lost 6 bases, and 11 bases lay between the germline ends. The chain's CDR3 is CASSYDEGSQPQHF. The CDR3 nucleotides are TGTGCCAGCAGTTACGATGAGGGTTCTCAGCCCCAGCATTTT.

This clone was seen a single time. This chain joins TRBV19 and TRBJ2-1, with D possibly TRBD1 on 5 matching bases. The CDR3 is 15 residues long. Germline V gene sequence: CDR1 LNHDA, CDR2 SQIVND (reference sequence). V was cut by 4 bases and J by 0 bases, with 10 bases left in between. CDR3 nucleotide sequence: TGTGCCAGTAGTACTCAGGGTTTCTCCTACAATGAGCAGTTCTTC. This gives the protein CASSTQGFSYNEQFF.

The chain couples TRBV6-6 to TRBJ2-7; 11 nucleotides match TRBD2. V trimming: 6 bases; J trimming: 3 bases; junction bases outside the gene matches: 13. CDR1 is MNHNY and CDR2 is SVGAGI in the germline V gene (reference sequence). This CDR3 has 17 amino acids. The CDR3 reads CASSRQITSGSYYEQYF. DNA for the CDR3: TGTGCCAGCAGCCGACAGATTACTAGCGGGAGTTACTACGAGCAGTACTTC.

The V and J genes are TRBV29-1 and TRBJ2-1; D gene uncertain. Per the germline V gene, CDR1 is SQVTM and CDR2 is ANQGSEA. The V end was cut by 3 bases, the J end by 4 bases, with 7 bases between. The CDR3 totals 12 residues. CDR3 protein: CSVERPYNEQFF. For the CDR3, the DNA is TGCAGCGTTGAGCGGCCTTACAATGAGCAGTTCTTC.